This T cell receptor beta chain was recovered during a study of beta chain features in type 1 diabetes. Study observations and caveats: Here, the possible influence of HLA type (on TCRB rearrangement) remained unresolved. cDNA-based sequencing might over-represent cells highly expressing TCR.

The CDR3 has 12 residues. Trimming cost V 7 bases and J 16 bases; bases outside gene matches: 11. The germline gives CDR1 MNHNY, CDR2 SVGAGI (reference sequence). A few counts support this clone. The target antigen is unknown. Every bit of the isolated RNA underwent reverse transcription, so sequencing read expressed TCRB transcripts. Clones were read by immunoSEQ multiplex PCR, and TCRdb kept only the in-frame ones, dropping some. Among about 900,000 clones listed, roughly a sixth were seen once. One heparinised draw, averaging about 116 mL, was taken per donor. Isolation of CD4+ naive, central memory, regulatory and stem cell-like memory cells was achieved by sorting via CD45RO/CCR7/CD25/CD127/CD95/CD27.

The chain links TRBV6-6 to TRBJ2-1, with 9 bases matching TRBD1. The source of this sequence is a woman aged 18-30 years in good health. The specimen sequenced was naive CD4+ T cells from blood. CDR3 amino acids: CASTLRLDRGFF. The CDR3 bases are TGTGCCAGCACCCTGAGACTGGACAGGGGTTTCTTC.